The rows below give T cell receptor beta chains drawn from one sample of a study of blood T cell repertoires in COVID-19. Data came from immunoSEQ multiplex PCR; TCRdb stores just in-frame clones and leaves some out. The sample consists of 200,000 to 300,000 clones, approximately 83% of them appearing once. The specimen was peripheral blood. Every receptor here comes from a human donor in a cohort sampled during active COVID-19. Both conserved end residues are part of each CDR3. The order of the fields is D gene, clone size, J gene, V gene, CDR3 protein, CDR3 DNA. D genes are given only for firm matches. The size field is filled for only some rows; it gives once, few, many or a size class.

>-|-|TRBJ1-3|TRBV5-4
CASSLVGAVSGNTIYF
TGTGCCAGCAGCTTGGTAGGGGCCGTCTCTGGAAACACCATATATTTT
>TRBD2|-|TRBJ2-1|TRBV10-3
CASSPGLAGNEQFF
TGTGCCAGCTCTCCGGGACTAGCGGGGAATGAGCAGTTCTTC
>TRBD1|once|TRBJ2-4|TRBV2
CASFPGTAIAKNIQYF
TGTGCCAGCTTTCCGGGGACAGCCATAGCCAAAAACATTCAGTACTTC
>-|-|TRBJ2-3|TRBV12-3/TRBV12-4
CASSSGADTQYF
TGTGCCAGCAGTTCGGGTGCAGATACGCAGTATTTT
>TRBD1|-|TRBJ2-3|TRBV5-1
CASSDGTGGLGTQYF
TGCGCCAGCAGCGACGGGACAGGGGGCCTCGGTACGCAGTATTTT
>-|-|TRBJ2-5|TRBV6-5
CASPGNSWETQYF
TGTGCCAGTCCAGGGAATAGCTGGGAGACCCAGTACTTC
>-|-|TRBJ1-6|TRBV19
CASTGARSSSYNSPLHF
TGTGCCAGTACAGGCGCCCGAAGCAGCTCCTATAATTCACCCCTCCACTTT
>TRBD2|-|TRBJ2-1|TRBV10-2
CASSLREYNEQFF
TGCGCCAGCAGCTTGCGGGAGTACAATGAGCAGTTCTTC
>-|-|TRBJ1-1|TRBV4-2
CASSQSDRGAGAEAFF
TGTGCCAGCAGCCAAAGCGATCGGGGCGCGGGGGCTGAAGCTTTCTTT
>TRBD2|once|TRBJ2-2|TRBV7-2
CASSSRTAGTSTSGELFF
TGTGCCAGCAGCTCGCGAACCGCCGGGACTAGTACCTCCGGGGAGCTGTTTTTT
>-|-|TRBJ1-1|TRBV5-1
CASSQGTMNTEAFF
TGCGCCAGCAGCCAAGGGACTATGAACACTGAAGCTTTCTTT
>TRBD1|-|TRBJ1-4|TRBV7-6
CASSLAQGQGAQEKLFF
TGTGCCAGCAGCTTAGCGCAGGGACAGGGGGCGCAGGAAAAACTGTTTTTT
>TRBD1|-|TRBJ2-3|TRBV5-4
CASSSGQDASTDTQYF
TGTGCCAGCAGCTCCGGACAGGACGCTAGCACAGATACGCAGTATTTT
>-|-|TRBJ1-2|TRBV30
CAWSVRQLANYGYTF
TGTGCCTGGAGTGTTCGACAGTTAGCTAACTATGGCTACACCTTC
>-|-|TRBJ2-2|TRBV7-6
CASSLANGANTGELFF
TGTGCCAGCAGCTTAGCGAACGGGGCGAACACCGGGGAGCTGTTTTTT
>-|-|TRBJ2-3|TRBV5-1
CASHTGLSTDTQYF
TGCGCCAGCCATACAGGTCTCAGCACAGATACGCAGTATTTT
>-|-|TRBJ1-1|TRBV12-3/TRBV12-4
CASSSQDGGAFF
TGTGCCAGCAGTTCCCAGGACGGCGGGGCTTTCTTT
>TRBD2|-|TRBJ2-3|TRBV28
CASRLRLGGADTQYF
TGTGCCAGCAGACTTCGTCTGGGGGGGGCAGATACGCAGTATTTT
>TRBD2|-|TRBJ2-1|TRBV7-2
CASARLAGAEQFF
TGTGCCAGCGCCAGGCTAGCGGGAGCTGAGCAGTTCTTC
>-|-|TRBJ2-3|TRBV30
CAWSVNRDTQYF
TGTGCCTGGAGTGTAAACAGAGATACGCAGTATTTT
>-|few|TRBJ1-1|TRBV12-5
CASGLHQGREEFEAFF
TGTGCTAGTGGTTTGCACCAGGGGCGAGAGGAGTTTGAAGCTTTCTTT
>-|-|TRBJ1-2|TRBV18
CASSPRQGMGTYGYTF
TGTGCCAGCTCACCCCGGCAGGGGATGGGTACCTATGGCTACACCTTC
>-|-|TRBJ2-3|TRBV11-3
CASSLGSVKTDTQYF
TGTGCCAGCAGCTTAGGTTCGGTCAAAACAGATACGCAGTATTTT
>-|-|TRBJ1-3|TRBV6-6
CASSFSTGTGNTIYF
TGTGCCAGCAGTTTTTCCACAGGGACAGGAAACACCATATATTTT
>-|-|TRBJ2-1|TRBV19
CASTDRRSYNEQFF
TGTGCCAGTACAGACAGACGCTCCTACAATGAGCAGTTCTTC
>-|-|TRBJ1-1|TRBV30
CAWSVKINTEAFF
TGTGCCTGGAGTGTAAAAATAAACACTGAAGCTTTCTTT
>TRBD2|-|TRBJ2-3|TRBV24-1
CATSDAWGGDTQYF
TGTGCCACCAGTGACGCCTGGGGGGGGGATACGCAGTATTTT
>-|-|TRBJ2-7|TRBV18
CASSPQVEQYF
TGTGCCAGCTCACCCCAGGTCGAGCAGTACTTC
>-|-|TRBJ1-5|TRBV5-1
CASSPVAGGGNQPQHF
TGCGCCAGCAGCCCAGTCGCAGGAGGCGGCAATCAGCCCCAGCATTTT
>-|-|TRBJ2-2|TRBV5-8
CASSLRFTGELFF
TGTGCCAGCAGCCTCCGGTTTACCGGGGAGCTGTTTTTT
>-|-|TRBJ2-5|TRBV11-2
CASSTGVYQETQYF
TGTGCCAGCAGCACGGGTGTGTACCAAGAGACCCAGTACTTC
>-|-|TRBJ1-6|TRBV7-9
CASSLDPSGNNSPLHF
TGTGCCAGCAGCTTAGACCCTAGTGGAAATAATTCACCCCTCCACTTT
>-|-|TRBJ1-1|TRBV4-1
CASSQDIWTGTEAFF
TGCGCCAGCAGCCAAGATATCTGGACTGGCACTGAAGCTTTCTTT
>TRBD1|-|TRBJ1-5|TRBV6-6
CASRGGQIINQPQHF
TGTGCCAGCAGAGGGGGACAGATTATAAATCAGCCCCAGCATTTT
>-|-|TRBJ1-6|TRBV28
CASSPTGLLSPLHF
TGTGCCAGCAGTCCTACAGGGTTACTTTCACCCCTCCACTTT
>-|-|TRBJ2-1|TRBV12-3/TRBV12-4
CASSFVANEQFF
TGTGCCAGCAGTTTTGTAGCAAATGAGCAGTTCTTC
>-|-|TRBJ1-3|TRBV12-3/TRBV12-4
CASPRQGGNTIYF
TGTGCCAGCCCAAGGCAGGGCGGAAACACCATATATTTT